What follows are 10 T cell receptor beta chains derived from one specimen sequenced in a study of shared T cell receptors in the human thymus. The repertoire was sequenced with immunoSEQ multiplex PCR; TCRdb's copy has only in-frame clones and lacks some. The repertoire holds 550,000 to 800,000 clones, with 70% to 90% as singletons. This same sample was also taken into another study, of human thymus T cells.

The sample comprised thymocytes. All receptors derive from a girl under three years old with a congenital heart defect.

This clone was seen more than once but under ten times. The rearrangement joins TRBV5-1 to TRBJ1-1, with D maybe TRBD1 (5 bases). V lost 0 bases to trimming and J lost 9 bases, with 12 bases between them. CDR1 is SGHRS, CDR2 YFSETQ, per germline. This CDR3 region has 13 residues. In nucleotides, the CDR3 is TGCGCCAGCAGCTTGGCCCCTCGACAGAAAGCTTTCTTT. Its protein is CASSLAPRQKAFF.

The CDR3 nucleotides read TGTGCCAGCAGCCTAGGTGGAGCCACAGATACGCAGTATTTT. Translation: CASSLGGATDTQYF. V is TRBV25-1 and J is TRBJ2-3; unclear D gene. Germline V gene sequence: CDR1 MGHDK, CDR2 SYGVNS. The CDR3 has 14 amino acids. With 6 bases removed from V and 2 bases from J, the gap between germline ends came to 12 bases.

This chain joins TRBV2 and TRBJ2-1; 9 bases are shared with TRBD1. CDR1 is SNHLY and CDR2 is FYNNEI in the germline V gene. This CDR3 region has 16 residues. Trimming cost V 6 bases and J 3 bases; bases outside gene matches: 9. The CDR3 DNA reads as TGTGCCAGCAGCGAATCGGGACAGGGCTTCTACAATGAGCAGTTCTTC. This codes for CASSESGQGFYNEQFF.

Points on this clone: This sample also contains other DNA sequences that code for the same CDR3. CDR3: CASSLEDRDGSPLHF. The CDR3 nucleotides read TGTGCCAGCAGCTTAGAAGACAGGGATGGCTCACCCCTCCACTTT. The J gene is TRBJ1-6, the V gene TRBV7-2; TRBD1 aligns across 7 bases. This CDR3 spans 15 amino acids. The V and J ends lost 1 base and 10 bases, in that order; junction bases with no gene match: 7. CDR1 is SGHTA, CDR2 FQGNSA, per germline.

The chain links TRBV2 to TRBJ1-5; no clear D. V lost 6 bases and J 7 bases, leaving 25 bases between the germline ends. The CDR3 is made up of 17 amino acids. The germline V gene has CDR1 SNHLY and CDR2 FYNNEI. The CDR3 bases are TGTGCCAGCAGGAGAACTCGACCGCGGCCATCGAGGCAGCCCCAGCATTTT. This gives the protein CASRRTRPRPSRQPQHF.

In regard to this clone: Additional DNA sequences in this sample encode the identical CDR3. The CDR3 nucleotides read TGCAGCGTTCGACAGGGGAACGAAAAACTGTTTTTT. It specifies CSVRQGNEKLFF. The chain couples TRBV29-1 to TRBJ1-4; 8 positions match TRBD1. Germline loops: CDR1 SQVTM, CDR2 ANQGSEA. The junction had 4 bases not matched to a gene; V was cut back by 5 bases and J by 8 bases. The CDR3 is 12 residues long.

V is TRBV7-6 and J is TRBJ1-1; D ambiguous. The V end was cut by 5 bases, the J end by 5 bases, with 12 bases between. The CDR3 consists of 13 residues. Germline loops: CDR1 SGHVS, CDR2 FNYEAQ. The CDR3 DNA sequence: TGTGCCAGCAGCCGACGGGTTGGGACTGAAGCTTTCTTT. Translation: CASSRRVGTEAFF.

The chain couples TRBV4-3 to TRBJ2-7; tentatively, D is TRBD1 (5 bases). The CDR3 extends over 18 amino acids. V lost 0 bases, J lost 3 bases, and 21 bases lay in between. CDR1 and CDR2 (germline): LGHNA, YSLEER. CDR3 region: CASSQDLPSRDVLYEQYF. The DNA of the CDR3 is TGCGCCAGCAGCCAAGATCTTCCTTCCAGGGATGTTCTCTACGAGCAGTACTTC.

This clone was recorded a few times. The chain links TRBV9 to TRBJ1-1; D remains ambiguous. The CDR3 runs to 18 residues. Germline CDR1 is SGDLS and CDR2 is YYNGEE. Trimming stripped 3 bases from V and 0 bases from J, with 21 bases between. The CDR3 nucleotides read TGTGCCAGCAGCGATCACCCCGGAGGGAACAGACTGAACACTGAAGCTTTCTTT. Encoded protein: CASSDHPGGNRLNTEAFF.

This rearrangement joins TRBV9 to TRBJ1-5, with a weak D call TRBD1 (5 bases). CDR3 size: 14 residues. Trimming removed 1 base from V and 2 bases from J, with 7 bases in between. Germline V gives CDR1 SGDLS, CDR2 YYNGEE. The CDR3 loop is CASSVQGGNQPQHF. The CDR3 region has the DNA TGTGCCAGCAGCGTACAAGGGGGCAATCAGCCCCAGCATTTT.